These 32 T cell receptor beta chains originate from one sample sequenced in a study of T cell responses to AZD1222 COVID-19 vaccine. Assay used: immunoSEQ multiplex PCR; TCRdb lists only in-frame clones, some missing. The sample includes approximately 150,000 clones, roughly 94% of them seen just once. This sample comprised peripheral blood, obtained on day 0 of AZD1222 vaccination. Receptors were obtained from an adult in good health.

This chain joins TRBV18 and TRBJ1-1, with TRBD1 matching over 7 bases. Trimming removed 8 bases from V and 0 bases from J; junction bases left unmatched: 3. The CDR3 sequence is 13 residues long. CDR1 is KGHSH, CDR2 LQKENI, per germline. CDR3 sequence reads: CASRGGMNTEAFF. The CDR3 DNA reads TGTGCCAGCCGAGGGGGCATGAACACTGAAGCTTTCTTT.

V gene TRBV5-1 combines with J gene TRBJ1-3; no clear D. The CDR3 covers 15 residues. With 0 bases removed from V and 4 bases from J, the gap between germline ends came to 11 bases. Looked up from germline, CDR1 is SGHRS and CDR2 is YFSETQ. The CDR3 is CASSLESTPGNTIYF. As DNA, the CDR3 is TGCGCCAGCAGCTTGGAGTCCACACCCGGAAACACCATATATTTT.

The J gene is TRBJ1-2, the V gene TRBV10-3; 7 bases map to TRBD1. With 7 bases clipped from V and 8 bases from J, the junction kept 10 bases outside the gene matches. Germline loops: CDR1 ENHRY, CDR2 SYGVKD. The CDR3 runs to 13 residues. The CDR3 DNA follows: TGTGCCATCACCACCGGGACAGTAGAGGGCTACACCTTC. Protein product: CAITTGTVEGYTF.

The rearrangement links TRBV6-5 to TRBJ2-3; 13 bases are a match to TRBD2. Trimming took 6 bases from V and 6 from J; bases not matched to a gene: 6. The CDR3 loop spans 15 amino acids. Germline V CDR1 and CDR2: MNHEY, SVGAGI. The CDR3 spells CASRGGLAGMDTQYF. CDR3 DNA sequence: TGTGCCAGCAGGGGGGGACTAGCGGGGATGGATACGCAGTATTTT.

The rearrangement links TRBV27 to TRBJ1-5; no clear D gene. The germline gives CDR1 MNHEY, CDR2 SMNVEV (reference sequence). Trimming took 3 bases from V and 9 from J, leaving 15 bases between them. The length of the CDR3 is 14 residues. This CDR3 reads CASSFSPAGRPQHF. CDR3 bases: TGTGCCAGCAGTTTTAGCCCCGCGGGGAGGCCCCAGCATTTT.

This clone was observed once. J is TRBJ1-1 and V is TRBV29-1, with unresolved D. CDR1 and CDR2 from the germline V gene are SQVTM and ANQGSEA. The length of the CDR3 is 12 residues. V gave up 8 bases and J gave up 0 bases, with 10 bases separating them. CDR3 amino acids: CSCRELNTEAFF. DNA for the CDR3: TGCAGCTGCCGGGAATTGAACACTGAAGCTTTCTTT.

The V and J genes are TRBV28 and TRBJ1-2; the D is unclear. Trimming shortened V by 4 bases and J by 9 bases, and 9 bases separated the two germline ends. CDR3 length equals 11 residues. Germline V gives CDR1 MDHEN, CDR2 SYDVKM. CDR3 region: CASSSSGSYTF. In nucleotides, the CDR3 is TGTGCCAGCAGTTCCTCGGGTAGCTACACCTTC.

The J gene is TRBJ1-1, the V gene TRBV27; D gene unclear. Trimming removed 2 bases from V and 10 bases from J, with 11 bases in between. CDR1 and CDR2 (germline): MNHEY, SMNVEV (reference sequence). The CDR3 length is 12 residues. The CDR3 protein is CASSLKMGRAFF. The CDR3 DNA follows: TGTGCCAGCAGTTTAAAGATGGGGAGAGCTTTCTTT.

The chain has TRBV9 and TRBJ2-1; D tentatively reads TRBD1 or TRBD2 (5 bases each). Germline CDR1 and CDR2: SGDLS and YYNGEE. V gave up 2 bases and J gave up 2 bases, with 14 bases separating them. There are 16 residues in the CDR3. CDR3 DNA sequence: TGTGCCAGCAGCGTCAGGGACCGCCCCCCCTACAATGAGCAGTTCTTC. Its translation is CASSVRDRPPYNEQFF.

The genes are TRBV7-9 and TRBJ2-1; a weak D match, TRBD2 (5 bases). From germline, CDR1 is SEHNR and CDR2 FQNEAQ (reference sequence). V lost 5 bases and J lost 8, with 10 bases in between. The CDR3 consists of 12 residues. The CDR3 region is CASSNSVHEQFF. CDR3 bases: TGTGCCAGCAGCAATAGCGTACATGAGCAGTTCTTC.

The V and J genes are TRBV4-1 and TRBJ1-5; D gene unclear. The germline gives CDR1 MGHRA, CDR2 YSYEKL. The ends were cut back, 0 bases at V and 0 bases at J, with 12 bases in the middle. This CDR3 is built from 17 residues. The CDR3 DNA follows: TGCGCCAGCAGCCAAGAAGGAAGGCTGTATAGCAATCAGCCCCAGCATTTT. Residues: CASSQEGRLYSNQPQHF.

The chain is built from TRBV3-1 (or the pseudogene TRBV3-2) and TRBJ1-2, with D maybe TRBD1 (6 bases). The V gene's germline CDR1 is LGHDT and CDR2 YNNKEL (reference sequence). Trimming left V 3 bases short and J 3 bases short, with 17 bases between. CDR3 length equals 16 residues. The CDR3 region is CASSQRGGALYYGYTF. The CDR3 coding sequence is TGTGCCAGCAGCCAGAGGGGGGGGGCTCTCTACTATGGCTACACCTTC.

The chain links TRBV18 to TRBJ1-2; D perhaps matches TRBD1 (6 bases). This CDR3 region has 13 residues. Per germline, CDR1 KGHSH and CDR2 LQKENI. V shed 1 base and J shed 7 bases, with 10 bases lying between them. The CDR3 spells CASSPRGGGGYTF. The CDR3 coding sequence is TGTGCCAGCTCACCACGGGGGGGCGGTGGCTACACCTTC.

The rearrangement joins TRBV10-3 to TRBJ1-6; 11 positions agree with TRBD1. The CDR3 is 17 residues long. J gave up 3 bases and V 1 base, and 2 bases lay outside the gene matches. CDR1 ENHRY and CDR2 SYGVKD come from the germline V gene. CDR3 nucleotide sequence: TGTGCCATCAGTGAGTACGGGACAGGGGGCTATAATTCACCCCTCCACTTT. This codes for CAISEYGTGGYNSPLHF.

As for this clone: The sample holds other DNA sequences that translate to the same CDR3. V gene TRBV2 combines with J gene TRBJ1-5, with D perhaps matching TRBD1 (6 bases). This CDR3 comprises 14 residues. Germline V gene lookup returns CDR1 SNHLY and CDR2 FYNNEI. Trimming stripped 6 bases from V and 5 bases from J, with 14 bases between. CDR3 nucleotide sequence: TGTGCCAGCAGGGGACAAGGGGGGTATCAGCCCCAGCATTTT. Its translation: CASRGQGGYQPQHF.

DNA of the CDR3: TGTGCCAGCAGCCTATTCGCCGGGGACCAAGAGACCCAGTACTTC. As protein: CASSLFAGDQETQYF. The chain employs TRBV7-3 and TRBJ2-5; possibly TRBD2 for D (5 bases). V lost 5 bases and J lost 0, with 13 bases in between. CDR1 SGHTA and CDR2 FQGTGA come from the germline V gene. The CDR3 is 15 residues long. Complete variable domain (other parts from reference TRBV7-3 and TRBJ2-5): GAGVSQTPSNKVTEKGKYVELRCDPISGHTALYWYRQSLGQGPEFLIYFQGTGAADDSGLPNDRFFAVRPEGSVSTLKIQRTERGDSAVYLCASSLFAGDQETQYFGPGTRLLVL.

This clone has a single count. The genes are TRBV6-5 and TRBJ1-2; 8 nucleotides align to TRBD1. Germline V lookup: CDR1 MNHEY, CDR2 SVGAGI. CDR3 length equals 13 residues. Unmatched junction bases numbered 3, after V lost 2 bases and J lost 7 bases. Written as DNA, the CDR3 is TGTGCCAGCAGTTACGGCAGGGGGCCTGGCTACACCTTC. Translating gives CASSYGRGPGYTF.

The gene calls are TRBV6-1 and TRBJ2-5, with D unclear. The V gene's germline CDR1 is MNHNS and CDR2 SASEGT. The V and J ends lost 2 bases and 3 bases respectively, with 16 bases between them. There are 16 residues in the CDR3. In DNA form, the CDR3 reads TGTGCCAGCAGTGAATGGGCTAGTTTAGTAAAAGAGACCCAGTACTTC. Amino acids: CASSEWASLVKETQYF.

The CDR3 reads CASSPRDSNQPQHF. As DNA, the CDR3 is TGTGCCAGCAGTCCCCGGGATAGCAATCAGCCCCAGCATTTT. The gene calls are TRBV6-5 and TRBJ1-5; D call uncertain. CDR3 size: 14 residues. From germline, CDR1 is MNHEY and CDR2 SVGAGI. V lost 5 bases to trimming and J lost 0 bases, with 8 bases between them.

The rearrangement joins TRBV10-3 to TRBJ1-4; D gene uncertain. The length of the CDR3 is 12 residues. Per germline, CDR1 ENHRY and CDR2 SYGVKD. Trimming pared 2 bases from V and 7 bases from J, leaving 5 bases between. CDR3 DNA sequence: TGTGCCATCAGTGAGGACGGTGAAAAACTGTTTTTT. This translates into CAISEDGEKLFF.

This chain links TRBV2 with TRBJ2-5; unclear D gene. V lost 1 base to trimming and J lost 1 base, with 7 bases between them. CDR3 size: 14 residues. Per germline, CDR1 SNHLY and CDR2 FYNNEI. The CDR3 sequence is CASSEGSGQETQYF. The CDR3 nucleotides read TGTGCCAGCAGTGAAGGATCAGGCCAAGAGACCCAGTACTTC.

This clone was observed once. V gene TRBV19 combines with J gene TRBJ1-1; D not certain. CDR1 and CDR2 from the germline V gene are LNHDA and SQIVND (reference sequence). The V end was cut by 1 base, the J end by 2 bases, with 5 bases between. CDR3 size: 13 residues. Here the CDR3 reads CASSIATNTEAFF. The CDR3 DNA follows: TGTGCCAGTAGTATAGCCACCAACACTGAAGCTTTCTTT. Variable domain in full (rest from reference TRBV19 and TRBJ1-1): DGGITQSPKYLFRKEGQNVTLSCEQNLNHDAMYWYRQDPGQGLRLIYYSQIVNDFQKGDIAEGYSVSREKKESFPLTVTSAQKNPTAFYLCASSIATNTEAFFGQGTRLTVV.

The chain carries TRBV2 and TRBJ1-4; D remains unclear. Germline CDR1 SNHLY, CDR2 FYNNEI. V was pared by 5 bases and J by 5 bases, with 9 bases between. There are 13 residues in the CDR3. As DNA, the CDR3 is TGTGCCAGCAGTCGAGACCGAAATGAAAAACTGTTTTTT. Its translation is CASSRDRNEKLFF.

The rearrangement links TRBV5-4 to TRBJ2-1; 11 bases map to TRBD2. Germline CDR1 and CDR2: SGHNT and YYREEE (reference sequence). There are 15 residues in the CDR3. V lost 3 bases to trimming and J lost 6 bases; unmatched junction nucleotides: 5. In DNA form, the CDR3 reads TGTGCCAGCAGCTCCGGGACTAGCGGAGCCAATGAGCAGTTCTTC. It specifies CASSSGTSGANEQFF.

The chain is built from TRBV5-8 and TRBJ1-2; TRBD1 agrees at 7 bases. The CDR3 has 16 amino acids. J gave up 0 bases and V 9 bases, and 14 bases lay outside the gene matches. Germline V gene sequence: CDR1 SGHTS, CDR2 YDEGEE. CDR3 amino acids: CATFSAGTAANYGYTF. In DNA, the CDR3 is TGTGCCACATTTAGCGCAGGGACAGCAGCTAACTATGGCTACACCTTC.

This rearrangement joins TRBV11-2 to TRBJ2-7; 7 nucleotides match TRBD1. Germline CDR1 SGHAT, CDR2 FQNNGV. The trim removed 5 bases at V and 5 bases at J, leaving 12 bases unmatched. This CDR3 has 15 amino acids. In DNA, the CDR3 is TGTGCCAGCAGCGATAACCCGACAGGGTATGACGAGCAGTACGTC. It translates to CASSDNPTGYDEQYV.

This chain joins TRBV27 and TRBJ2-1, with 11 bases fitting TRBD2. With 3 bases clipped from V and 12 bases from J, the junction kept 13 bases outside the gene matches. CDR3 size: 16 residues. Germline V gene sequence: CDR1 MNHEY, CDR2 SMNVEV (reference sequence). In DNA form, the CDR3 reads TGTGCCAGCAGTTTCGCGGGGACTAGCGGTTATGGTGGGCAGTTCTTC. Protein sequence: CASSFAGTSGYGGQFF.

This chain joins TRBV2 and TRBJ2-5, with 11 bases fitting TRBD2. CDR1 and CDR2 (germline): SNHLY, FYNNEI. The CDR3 is made up of 16 amino acids. V gave up 7 bases and J gave up 4 bases; unmatched junction bases: 11. CDR3 in DNA: TGTGCCAGCAATCCAACTAGCGGGGGCCCAAGAGAGACCCAGTACTTC. Protein sequence: CASNPTSGGPRETQYF.

The chain has TRBV7-2 and TRBJ1-6; a weak D match, TRBD1 (5 bases). The CDR3 spans 13 residues. The germline CDR1 and CDR2 sequences are SGHTA and FQGNSA. Trimming removed 5 bases from V and 6 bases from J, with 8 bases in between. The CDR3 spells CASSGDFNSPLHF. The CDR3 region has the DNA TGTGCCAGCAGCGGGGACTTTAATTCACCCCTCCACTTT.

The chain combines TRBV12-5 with TRBJ2-7; perhaps TRBD2 as D (6 bases). Germline V CDR1 and CDR2: LGHNT, FRNRAP. The CDR3 spans 15 residues. Trimming shortened V by 1 base and J by 3 bases, and 13 bases separated the two germline ends. The CDR3 region has the DNA TGTGCTAGTGGTTTGGCAAACCCGGGACTCTACGAGCAGTACGTC. Translating gives CASGLANPGLYEQYV.

CDR3 in DNA: TGCGCCAGCAGCTTGGCCGGGGGCAGGGGGGATCAGCCCCAGCATTTT. It encodes CASSLAGGRGDQPQHF. The chain carries TRBV5-1 and TRBJ1-5; 7 bases map to TRBD1. Germline CDR1 and CDR2: SGHRS and YFSETQ. This CDR3 is 16 amino acids long. V lost 0 bases and J lost 5; bases outside the gene matches: 8. The full variable domain, with the rest looked up from reference TRBV5-1 and TRBJ1-5, is KAGVTQTPRYLIKTRGQQVTLSCSPISGHRSVSWYQQTPGQGLQFLFEYFSETQRNKGNFPGRFSGRQFSNSRSEMNVSTLELGDSALYLCASSLAGGRGDQPQHFGDGTRLSIL.

The V call is TRBV6-1, the J call TRBJ1-2; perhaps TRBD1 as D (5 bases). Trimming removed 2 bases from V and 2 bases from J, with 6 bases in between. This CDR3 comprises 13 residues. The germline CDR1 and CDR2 sequences are MNHNS and SASEGT. The CDR3 DNA sequence: TGTGCCAGCAGTGAACCAGGGAACTATGGCTACACCTTC. This encodes CASSEPGNYGYTF.